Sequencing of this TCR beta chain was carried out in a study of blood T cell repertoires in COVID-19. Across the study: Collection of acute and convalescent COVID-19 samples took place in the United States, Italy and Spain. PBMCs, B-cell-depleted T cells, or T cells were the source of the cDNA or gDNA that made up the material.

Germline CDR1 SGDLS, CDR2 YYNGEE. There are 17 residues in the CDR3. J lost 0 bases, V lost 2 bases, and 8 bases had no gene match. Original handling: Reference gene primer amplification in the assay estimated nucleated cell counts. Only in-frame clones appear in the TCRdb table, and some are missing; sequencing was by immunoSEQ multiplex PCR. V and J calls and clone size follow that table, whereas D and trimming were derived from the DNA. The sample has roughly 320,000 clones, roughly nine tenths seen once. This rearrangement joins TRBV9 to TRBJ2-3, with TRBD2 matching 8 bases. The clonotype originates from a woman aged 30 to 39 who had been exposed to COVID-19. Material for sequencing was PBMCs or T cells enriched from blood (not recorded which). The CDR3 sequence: CASSVGVAGRSTDTQYF. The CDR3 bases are TGTGCCAGCAGCGTCGGCGTAGCGGGGAGGAGCACAGATACGCAGTATTTT.